Each of the 29 T cell receptor beta chains below was sequenced from the same sample in a study of technical replicates of blood from a handful of donors. Generated by immunoSEQ multiplex PCR, the TCRdb table keeps only in-frame clones and is missing some. The sample holds approximately 75,000 clones, approximately 78% seen once. The material sequenced was PBMCs. These receptors came from a human donor in good health. Some clones in this sample may be carry-over from other donors' samples.

This chain links TRBV4-1 with TRBJ1-4; 8 bases are a match to TRBD1. Germline loops: CDR1 MGHRA, CDR2 YSYEKL. The CDR3 is made up of 22 amino acids. J lost 2 bases, V lost 4 bases, and 24 bases had no gene match. The CDR3 region has the DNA TGCGCCAGCAGCCTACCCTCAATCCGCCAGGGGGCACTCGGGCTCACTAATGAAAAACTGTTTTTT. Its translation: CASSLPSIRQGALGLTNEKLFF.

The chain is built from TRBV5-6 and TRBJ1-1; possibly TRBD1 for D (5 bases). The V end was cut by 3 bases, the J end by 6 bases, with 18 bases between. This CDR3 is built from 15 residues. Per germline, CDR1 SGHDT and CDR2 YYEEEE. The CDR3: CASSWAGIRVAEAFF. CDR3 bases: TGTGCCAGCAGCTGGGCTGGGATCAGGGTGGCTGAAGCTTTCTTT.

The sample holds one count of this clone. This chain uses TRBV7-8 with TRBJ2-7; 7 nucleotides line up with TRBD1. The CDR3 covers 14 residues. The germline gives CDR1 SGHVS, CDR2 FQNEAQ. J gave up 3 bases and V 7 bases, and 9 bases lay outside the gene matches. The CDR3 reads CASTPRDSYYEQYF. The CDR3 coding sequence is TGTGCCAGCACTCCTAGGGACAGCTACTACGAGCAGTACTTC.

Note on this clone: Germline is not matched at one junction end, which may reflect a read error. The V call is TRBV7-9, the J call TRBJ1-1; 7 nucleotides match TRBD1. In germline, CDR1 is SEHNR, CDR2 FQNEAQ (reference sequence). The CDR3 sequence is 12 residues long. As DNA, the CDR3 is TGTGCCAGCAGTTTAGGGGGCGCAGAAGCTTTCTTT. Translation: CASSLGGAEAFF. Complete variable domain (other parts from reference TRBV7-9 and TRBJ1-1): DTGVSQNPRHKITKRGQNVTFRCDPISEHNRLYWYRQTLGQGPEFLTYFQNEAQLEKSRLLSDRFSAERPKGSFSTLEIQRTEQGDSAMYLCASSLGGAEAFFGQGTRLTVV.

This chain links TRBV4-3 with TRBJ2-7; D might be TRBD2 (6 bases). Looked up from germline, CDR1 is LGHNA and CDR2 is YSLEER. The CDR3 contains 15 residues. V was shortened by 0 bases and J by 6 bases, with 15 bases between the two germline ends. This CDR3 reads CASSQDIRGYGEQYF. In DNA, the CDR3 is TGCGCCAGCAGCCAAGATATCCGGGGGTATGGCGAGCAGTACTTC.

This sequence joins TRBV5-1 and TRBJ2-3, with D tentatively TRBD1 (5 bases). The ends were cut back, 1 base at V and 6 bases at J, with 12 bases in the middle. CDR3 length: 14 residues. Germline CDR1 and CDR2: SGHRS and YFSETQ. The CDR3 reads CASSLTPQGDTQYF. CDR3 DNA: TGCGCCAGCAGCTTGACCCCCCAGGGTGATACGCAGTATTTT. Together with reference TRBV5-1 and TRBJ2-3, the CDR3 gives the full variable domain: KAGVTQTPRYLIKTRGQQVTLSCSPISGHRSVSWYQQTPGQGLQFLFEYFSETQRNKGNFPGRFSGRQFSNSRSEMNVSTLELGDSALYLCASSLTPQGDTQYFGPGTRLTVL.

V and J are TRBV30 and TRBJ2-7; 9 nucleotides line up with TRBD1. Germline lookup yields CDR1 GTSNPN and CDR2 SVGIG (reference sequence). The CDR3 has 13 amino acids. Trimming took 4 bases from V and 3 from J; bases not matched to a gene: 4. Written as DNA, the CDR3 is TGTGCCTGGAACCGGGACAGGGACTACGAGCAGTACTTC. Translation: CAWNRDRDYEQYF.

The chain couples TRBV2 to TRBJ1-6, with D perhaps TRBD1 (5 bases). Germline loops: CDR1 SNHLY, CDR2 FYNNEI. The V gene lost 2 bases and the J gene lost 9 bases, with 17 bases spanning the gap. The CDR3 runs to 16 residues. The CDR3 sequence: CASSEIGGVQSSPLHF. As DNA, the CDR3 is TGTGCCAGCAGTGAAATCGGGGGTGTTCAGAGTTCACCCCTCCACTTT.

The chain uses TRBV5-1 and TRBJ2-3, with 10 positions matching TRBD1. V was clipped by 2 bases and J by 6 bases; unmatched bases: 12. Germline values: CDR1 SGHRS, CDR2 YFSETQ. This CDR3 is built from 17 residues. CDR3 sequence (DNA): TGCGCCAGCAGCTTCTATCGGACAGGGGGATCATCGGATACGCAGTATTTT. Translation: CASSFYRTGGSSDTQYF.

The rearrangement links TRBV10-3 to TRBJ1-2; possibly TRBD1 for D (6 bases). Trimming took 2 bases from V and 3 from J, leaving 10 bases between them. Germline V gives CDR1 ENHRY, CDR2 SYGVKD. This CDR3 has 14 residues. The CDR3 coding sequence is TGTGCCATCAGTGAGAGAAACAGGGACTATGGCTACACCTTC. Residues: CAISERNRDYGYTF.

The CDR3 sequence: CARWDREALSNQPQHF. Written as DNA, the CDR3 is TGTGCCAGATGGGACAGGGAAGCCTTAAGCAATCAGCCCCAGCATTTT. The chain joins TRBV14 to TRBJ1-5, with TRBD1 matching 9 bases. The V and J ends lost 9 bases and 1 base, in that order; junction bases with no gene match: 10. Germline CDR1 SGHDN, CDR2 FVKESK. This CDR3 is 16 amino acids long.

This chain connects TRBV7-8 to TRBJ1-5; D is unresolved. The germline V and J ends were trimmed by 1 base and 4 bases, with 8 bases remaining between them. The germline V gene has CDR1 SGHVS and CDR2 FQNEAQ. This CDR3 is 14 amino acids long. The CDR3 reads CASSLEPLNQPQHF. The CDR3 nucleotides are TGTGCCAGCAGCTTAGAGCCGCTAAATCAGCCCCAGCATTTT.

This rearrangement joins TRBV6-5 to TRBJ2-7; 7 bases are shared with TRBD1. Germline CDR1 MNHEY, CDR2 SVGAGI. The CDR3 loop spans 14 amino acids. After removal of 2 bases from V and 1 base from J, the junction contained 2 bases not matched to a gene. CDR3 nucleotide sequence: TGTGCCAGCAGTTACGCGACAGGGTCCTACGAGCAGTACTTC. Translated: CASSYATGSYEQYF.

In its sample, this clone was seen once. The chain uses TRBV2 and TRBJ1-2; D may be TRBD1 (5 bases). V lost 7 bases, J lost 2 bases, and 26 bases lay in between. Germline CDR1 SNHLY, CDR2 FYNNEI. The CDR3 spans 18 residues. CDR3 DNA sequence: TGTGCCAGCATCGGGGGTTATTTCTCGGCGGTACAGAACTATGGCTACACCTTC. Its translation: CASIGGYFSAVQNYGYTF. The full variable domain, in which reference TRBV2 and TRBJ1-2 provide the parts outside the CDR3, is EPEVTQTPSHQVTQMGQEVILRCVPISNHLYFYWYRQILGQKVEFLVSFYNNEISEKSEIFDDQFSVERPDGSNFTLKIRSTKLEDSAMYFCASIGGYFSAVQNYGYTFGSGTRLTVV.

This chain links TRBV6-5 with TRBJ2-7; D not certain. The CDR3 consists of 14 residues. Germline V gene lookup returns CDR1 MNHEY and CDR2 SVGAGI. V lost 2 bases to trimming and J lost 1 base, with 9 bases between them. The CDR3 sequence: CASSYGPRSYEQYF. The CDR3, as DNA: TGTGCCAGCAGTTACGGTCCTAGATCCTACGAGCAGTACTTC.

This chain connects TRBV5-1 to TRBJ2-5; 7 nucleotides match TRBD1. CDR1 is SGHRS and CDR2 is YFSETQ in the germline V gene. The CDR3 spans 14 residues. The ends lost 3 bases at V and 3 bases at J; junction bases unmatched: 5. CDR3 nucleotides: TGCGCCAGCAGCTACTCGGACAGGAAAGAGACCCAGTACTTC. This sequence encodes CASSYSDRKETQYF. The whole variable domain, remainder taken from reference TRBV5-1 and TRBJ2-5, is KAGVTQTPRYLIKTRGQQVTLSCSPISGHRSVSWYQQTPGQGLQFLFEYFSETQRNKGNFPGRFSGRQFSNSRSEMNVSTLELGDSALYLCASSYSDRKETQYFGPGTRLLVL.

The CDR3 loop is CASSPITVAGYTF. CDR3 nucleotide sequence: TGTGCCAGCAGCCCTATCACGGTCGCTGGCTACACCTTC. V is TRBV7-2 and J is TRBJ1-2; no definite D call. Trimming removed 5 bases from V and 7 bases from J, with 14 bases in between. Per the germline V gene, CDR1 is SGHTA and CDR2 is FQGNSA. This CDR3 has 13 amino acids.

This clone appeared once. The chain couples TRBV5-1 to TRBJ1-2, with 9 bases aligning to TRBD1. Trimming at V came to 4 bases and at J to 7 bases, leaving 11 bases not matched to a gene. CDR3 length: 15 amino acids. Germline assignment: CDR1 SGHRS and CDR2 YFSETQ. CDR3 in amino acids: CASSQESGQGLGYTF. As DNA, the CDR3 is TGCGCCAGCAGCCAAGAGTCGGGACAGGGACTTGGCTACACCTTC.

The chain employs TRBV7-8 and TRBJ2-7; D is perhaps TRBD2 (6 bases). The V end lost 5 bases, the J end lost 4 bases, and 15 bases lay between the germline ends. In germline, CDR1 is SGHVS, CDR2 FQNEAQ. The CDR3 sequence is 14 residues long. This CDR3 is CASSPRDSGYEQYF. The CDR3 region has the DNA TGTGCCAGCAGCCCACGGGACTCTGGATACGAGCAGTACTTC.

The chain recombines TRBV27 with TRBJ1-1; D perhaps matches TRBD1 (5 bases). This CDR3 contains 14 residues. Trimming removed 5 bases at V and 7 bases at J, with 17 bases between. Germline lookup yields CDR1 MNHEY and CDR2 SMNVEV (reference sequence). In DNA, the CDR3 is TGTGCCAGCAGTACGAACAGGATTAATAATGAAGCTTTCTTT. This codes for CASSTNRINNEAFF.

The genes are TRBV6-5 and TRBJ2-1, with TRBD2 matching 11 bases. The V segment lost 6 bases and the J segment 7 bases; nucleotides outside the gene matches: 8. CDR3 size: 15 residues. Germline V gives CDR1 MNHEY, CDR2 SVGAGI. CDR3 sequence (DNA): TGTGCCAGCAGACTAGCGGGAGTAAGTGGGAATGAGCAGTTCTTC. It codes for CASRLAGVSGNEQFF.

The genes are TRBV2 and TRBJ1-3; possibly TRBD1 for D (6 bases). CDR3 length: 15 amino acids. V shed 3 bases and J shed 2 bases, with 11 bases lying between them. Germline CDR1 SNHLY, CDR2 FYNNEI. In nucleotides, the CDR3 is TGTGCCAGCAGTGACGGGGCAGGGGCTGGAAACACCATATATTTT. This codes for CASSDGAGAGNTIYF.

The rearrangement links TRBV18 to TRBJ1-5; 11 positions agree with TRBD1. Germline trimming cut 6 bases from V and 1 base from J; bases unmatched to any gene: 8. Germline V lookup: CDR1 KGHSH, CDR2 LQKENI. This CDR3 is 17 amino acids long. The CDR3: CASSLGQGAGSNQPQHF. CDR3 nucleotide sequence: TGTGCCAGCTCTCTCGGACAGGGGGCCGGCAGCAATCAGCCCCAGCATTTT. The full variable domain, in which reference TRBV18 and TRBJ1-5 provide the parts outside the CDR3, is NAGVMQNPRHLVRRRGQEARLRCSPMKGHSHVYWYRQLPEEGLKFMVYLQKENIIDESGMPKERFSAEFPKEGPSILRIQQVVRGDSAAYFCASSLGQGAGSNQPQHFGDGTRLSIL.

The CDR3 here is CASSLRGSGSYEQYF. In DNA form, the CDR3 reads TGTGCCAGCAGCCTTCGTGGTAGCGGCTCCTACGAGCAGTACTTC. This sequence joins TRBV7-6 and TRBJ2-7; possibly TRBD2 for D (6 bases). The V end was cut by 5 bases, the J end by 0 bases, with 14 bases between. In germline, CDR1 is SGHVS, CDR2 FNYEAQ. The CDR3 contains 15 residues.

This clone appeared a few times. The chain is built from TRBV12-1 and TRBJ1-1; the table's D call TRBD1 went unverified against the DNA. TRBV12-1 is classified as a pseudogene. The CDR3 sequence is 14 residues long. The CDR3 DNA is TGTGCCAGCAGCCAAGACAGGGGGACCACTGAAGCTTTCTTT. Translated, it gives CASSQDRGTTEAFF.

This clone has just a few counts. V usage is TRBV5-1 and J usage is TRBJ2-1; 7 bases match TRBD1. Unmatched junction bases numbered 8, after V lost 2 bases and J lost 6 bases. The germline CDR1 and CDR2 sequences are SGHRS and YFSETQ. The CDR3 extends over 15 amino acids. The CDR3 bases are TGCGCCAGCAGCTTCGGAGGACAGGCATCCAATGAGCAGTTCTTC. Translating gives CASSFGGQASNEQFF.

The chain uses TRBV6-1 and TRBJ1-1; 7 nucleotides match TRBD1. The germline CDR1 and CDR2 sequences are MNHNS and SASEGT. This CDR3 contains 14 residues. Trimming removed 6 bases from V and 0 bases from J; junction bases left unmatched: 4. DNA of the CDR3: TGTGCCAGCAGAACGGGACAGCTGAACACTGAAGCTTTCTTT. It yields the protein CASRTGQLNTEAFF.

The count of this clone is one. The chain joins TRBV21-1 to TRBJ2-5; the D call TRBD2 from the table was never checked on the DNA. TRBV21-1 is an annotated pseudogene. This CDR3 has 16 amino acids. The chain's CDR3 is CASSKFRSSGEETQYF. The CDR3 DNA reads as TGTGCCAGCAGCAAATTTAGGTCTAGCGGGGAGGAGACCCAGTACTTC.

This rearrangement joins TRBV5-5 to TRBJ1-2; no clear D. This CDR3 region has 14 residues. The V end was cut by 6 bases, the J end by 8 bases, with 20 bases between. Germline lookup yields CDR1 SGHKS and CDR2 YYEKEE (reference sequence). The CDR3 here is CASTIREQIKGYTF. The CDR3 coding sequence is TGTGCCAGCACCATAAGGGAGCAGATTAAGGGCTACACCTTC.